This TCR beta chain was captured in a study of shared clonotypes between healthy human individuals. Study outcomes and limitations: Naive subsets, compared against memory subsets, generally had larger estimated richness values. The sampled material consisted only of blood, and tissue repertoires are likely to differ.

CD45RO-negative, CCR7-positively selected cells formed the naive CD8 fraction, excluding terminally differentiated effector memory CD45RA+ cells. Donors, without exception, were Caucasian adults residing in Nashville, Tennessee. Germline V CDR1 and CDR2: MDHEN, SYDVKM. Deletions cut 3 bases from V and 4 bases from J, with 7 bases between. CDR3 size: 12 residues. Regarding this clone: Its antigen is not known.

Method: immunoSEQ multiplex PCR; TCRdb's copy keeps in-frame clones and lacks some. This sample has about 1.9 million clones, with over 85% found just once. This clonotype was obtained from a man in his late teens or twenties in good health. Some clones in this sample may be carry-over from other donors' samples. Sequences were obtained from naive CD8+ T cells from PBMCs. The genes are TRBV28 and TRBJ2-7; D unclear. The CDR3 here is CASSFEGYEQYF. The CDR3 bases are TGTGCCAGCAGTTTTGAAGGGTACGAGCAGTACTTC. The full variable domain, with the rest looked up from reference TRBV28 and TRBJ2-7, is DVKVTQSSRYLVKRTGEKVFLECVQDMDHENMFWYRQDPGLGLRLIYFSYDVKMKEKGDIPEGYSVSREKKERFSLILESASTNQTSMYLCASSFEGYEQYFGPGTRLTVT.